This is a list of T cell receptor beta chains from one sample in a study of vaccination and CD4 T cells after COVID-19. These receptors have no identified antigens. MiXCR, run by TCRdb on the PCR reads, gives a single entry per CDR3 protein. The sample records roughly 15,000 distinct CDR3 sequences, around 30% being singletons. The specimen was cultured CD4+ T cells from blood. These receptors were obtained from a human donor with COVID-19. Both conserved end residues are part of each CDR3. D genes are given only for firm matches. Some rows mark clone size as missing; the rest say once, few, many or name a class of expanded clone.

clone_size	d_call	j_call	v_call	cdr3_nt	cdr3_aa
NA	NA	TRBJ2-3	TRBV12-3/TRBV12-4	TGTGCCAGCAGGGTTACAGCCACAGATACGCAGTATTTT	CASRVTATDTQYF
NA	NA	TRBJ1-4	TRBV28	TGTGCCAGCAGTTTAGGGAATCTGGAAAAACTGTTTTTT	CASSLGNLEKLFF
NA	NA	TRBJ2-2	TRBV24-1	TGTGCCACCAGTGCAGCGAACACCGGGGAGCTGTTTTTT	CATSAANTGELFF
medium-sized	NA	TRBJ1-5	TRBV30	TGTGCCTGGAGTTACGGGACGGCGAATCAGCCCCAGCATTTT	CAWSYGTANQPQHF
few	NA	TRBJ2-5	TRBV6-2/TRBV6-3	TGTGCCAGCAGCCCCCGCCTCGGTAGCGGAGAAGAGACCCAGTACTTC	CASSPRLGSGEETQYF
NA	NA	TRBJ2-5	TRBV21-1	TGTGCCAGCCCCGCAGATTCGGCCCAGTACTTC	CASPADSAQYF
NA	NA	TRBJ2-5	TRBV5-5	TGTGCCAGCAGGTTAGGCAGAGGAGAGACCCAGTACTTC	CASRLGRGETQYF
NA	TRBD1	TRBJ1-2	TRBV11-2	TGTGCCAGCAGCTTATACGACCGGACAGGGCTCTATGGCTACACCTTC	CASSLYDRTGLYGYTF
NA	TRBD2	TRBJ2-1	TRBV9	TGTGCCAGCAGCCTCAGCGGGGCCGAACACAATGAGCAGTTCTTC	CASSLSGAEHNEQFF
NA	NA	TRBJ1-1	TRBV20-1	TGCAGTGCTAGGGCAGGGAACACTGAAGCTTTCTTT	CSARAGNTEAFF
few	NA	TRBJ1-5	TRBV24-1	TGTGCCACCAGTGCTAGGGGCGGAGGGCAGCCCCAGCATTTT	CATSARGGGQPQHF
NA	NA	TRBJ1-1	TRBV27	TGTGCCAGCAGTCCAATTTACGGGACGGCCGAGGTTATCGAAGCTTTCTTT	CASSPIYGTAEVIEAFF
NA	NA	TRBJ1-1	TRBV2	TGTGCCAGCACCTACGGGCAACTGAACACTGAAGCTTTCTTT	CASTYGQLNTEAFF
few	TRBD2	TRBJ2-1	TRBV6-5	TGTGCCAGCAGTTCCGGGACTAGCGACAATGAGCAGTTCTTC	CASSSGTSDNEQFF
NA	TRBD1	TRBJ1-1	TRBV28	TGTGCCAGCAGTTGGACAGGTCGAATGAACACTGAAGCTTTCTTT	CASSWTGRMNTEAFF
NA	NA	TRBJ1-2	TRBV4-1	TGCGCCAGCAGCCAAGATCGCGAGGCGGCAAACTATGGCTACACCTTC	CASSQDREAANYGYTF
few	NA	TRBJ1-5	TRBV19	TGTGCCAGTAGTATCAACTGGGGGGCTAGTCAGCCCCAGCATTTT	CASSINWGASQPQHF
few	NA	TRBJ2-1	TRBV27	TGTGCCAGCAGTCGGACCCAGACAGGCCGCGGGCTTGGGTACAATGAGCAGTTCTTC	CASSRTQTGRGLGYNEQFF
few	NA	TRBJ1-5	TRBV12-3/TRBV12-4	TGTGCCAGCAGTTCGTCTCAGGGCGTTCAGCCCCAGCATTTT	CASSSSQGVQPQHF
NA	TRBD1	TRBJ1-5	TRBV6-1	TGTGCCAGCAGTAAAACCCAGGGGGATCAGCCCCAGCATTTT	CASSKTQGDQPQHF
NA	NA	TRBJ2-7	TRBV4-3	TGCGCCAGCAGCCAAGATCGGGTCAGCTCCTACGAGCAGTACTTC	CASSQDRVSSYEQYF
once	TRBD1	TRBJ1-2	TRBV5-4	TGTGCCAGCAGCCCACCGGGACAGGGGGGTTCCTATGGCTACACCTTC	CASSPPGQGGSYGYTF
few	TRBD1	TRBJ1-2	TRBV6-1	TGTGCCAGCAGTGATGGGGACAGGGCTTCCTATGGCTACACCTTC	CASSDGDRASYGYTF
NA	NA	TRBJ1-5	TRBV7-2	TGTGCCAGCAGCTTAGTTGGCAGGGACCAGCCCCAGCATTTT	CASSLVGRDQPQHF
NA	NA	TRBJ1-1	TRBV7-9	TGTGCCAGCAGCTTATTCACTGAAGCTTTCTTT	CASSLFTEAFF
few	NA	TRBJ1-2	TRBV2	TGTGCCAGCAGTGCGACAGGAGCCTATGGCTACACCTTC	CASSATGAYGYTF
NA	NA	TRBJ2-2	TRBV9	TGTGCCAGCAGGAAAGGGTTACCGGCCGGGGAGCTGTTTTTT	CASRKGLPAGELFF
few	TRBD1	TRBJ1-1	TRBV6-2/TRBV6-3	TGTGCCAGCAGTTACATTGTGGGGGACAGGGAATTTACTGAAGCTTTCTTT	CASSYIVGDREFTEAFF
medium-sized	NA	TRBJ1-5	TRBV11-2	TGTGCCAGCAGCTTGAGGAGCAATCAGCCCCAGCATTTT	CASSLRSNQPQHF
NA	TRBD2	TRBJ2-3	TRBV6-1	TGTGCCAGCAGACTACAACCAAGCGGGGGGCCCACAGATACGCAGTATTTT	CASRLQPSGGPTDTQYF
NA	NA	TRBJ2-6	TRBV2	TGTGCCAGCGGTTCAGGGTTCTCTGGGGCCAACGTCCTGACTTTC	CASGSGFSGANVLTF
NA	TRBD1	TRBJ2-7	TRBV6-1	TGTGCCAGCAGCCTCTCCTCGCCGGGACAGGGGTTCTACGAGCAGTACTTC	CASSLSSPGQGFYEQYF
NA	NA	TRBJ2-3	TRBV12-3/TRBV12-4	TGTGCCAGCAGTTTGGGGAGCGGCAGGAACACAGATACGCAGTATTTT	CASSLGSGRNTDTQYF
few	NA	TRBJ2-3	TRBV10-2	TGCGCCAGCACTCCGGTGGAGCCCACAGATACGCAGTATTTT	CASTPVEPTDTQYF
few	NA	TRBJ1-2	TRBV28	TGTGCCAGCAGTCCCAGGGATAACTATGGCTACACCTTC	CASSPRDNYGYTF
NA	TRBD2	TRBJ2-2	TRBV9	TGTGCCAGCAGCGTCGACCCGGGGGGGGGAGGGGAGCTGTTTTTT	CASSVDPGGGGELFF
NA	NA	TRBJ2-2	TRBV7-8	TGTGCCAGCAGCTTAGGACTTGGAGGCACCGGGGAGCTGTTTTTT	CASSLGLGGTGELFF
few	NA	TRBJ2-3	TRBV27	TGTGCCAGCAGTCCCAACACAGATACGCAGTATTTT	CASSPNTDTQYF
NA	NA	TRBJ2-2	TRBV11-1	TGTGCCAGCAGACTTAGGACAGCGAACACCGGGGAGCTGTTTTTT	CASRLRTANTGELFF
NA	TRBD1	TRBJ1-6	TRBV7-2	TGTGCCAGCAGCTCCCGACAGGGGTCCTATAATTCACCCCTCCACTTT	CASSSRQGSYNSPLHF
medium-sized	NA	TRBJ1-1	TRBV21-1	TGTGCCAGCAGCCCGCCCCCGGTTGAACAGCTTCTCACTGAAGCTTTCTTT	CASSPPPVEQLLTEAFF
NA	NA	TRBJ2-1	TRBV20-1	TGCAGTGCGTCCCTCGCTCAGTCCTACAATGAGCAGTTCTTC	CSASLAQSYNEQFF
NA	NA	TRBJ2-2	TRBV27	TGTGCCAGCAGAGTCGACACCGGGGAGCTGTTTTTT	CASRVDTGELFF
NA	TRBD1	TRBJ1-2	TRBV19	TGTGCCAGTAGTATAGAGGGGACAGGAGCAAACTATGGCTACACCTTC	CASSIEGTGANYGYTF
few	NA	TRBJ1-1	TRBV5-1	TGCGCCAGCAGCTTGTCTCGGCAGGCGAACACTGAAGCTTTCTTT	CASSLSRQANTEAFF
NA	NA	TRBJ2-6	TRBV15	TGTGCCACCAGCAGAGCAGGGTCTGGGGCCAACGTCCTGACTTTC	CATSRAGSGANVLTF
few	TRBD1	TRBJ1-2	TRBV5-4	TGTGCCAGCAGCTTTACAGGGGGCTATGGCTACACCTTC	CASSFTGGYGYTF
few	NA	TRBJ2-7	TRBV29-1	TGCAGCGGTGGGGGGGGGGGCTTCTACGAGCAGTACTTC	CSGGGGGFYEQYF
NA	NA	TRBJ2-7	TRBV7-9	TGTGCCAGCAGCTTCACGGCATCTTGGGGTCTCCTTGTCGTGCAGTACTTC	CASSFTASWGLLVVQYF
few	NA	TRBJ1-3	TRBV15	TGTGCCACCAGCAGAGATTCAGGGGTTGGAAACACCATATATTTT	CATSRDSGVGNTIYF
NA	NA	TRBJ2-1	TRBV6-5	TGTGCCAGCAGTTACTCGAAAGGATGGGGTACTTACAATGAGCAGTTCTTC	CASSYSKGWGTYNEQFF
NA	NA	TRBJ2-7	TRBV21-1	TGTGCCAGCAGCAAAGACGAGGGTCGGGGGCGCGAGCAGTACTTC	CASSKDEGRGREQYF
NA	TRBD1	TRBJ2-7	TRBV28	TGTGCCAGCATCCCCAGGGGGCGTTCCTACGAGCAGTACTTC	CASIPRGRSYEQYF
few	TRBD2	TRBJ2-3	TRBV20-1	TGCAGCGCAAGATTAGCGGGGACAGATACGCAGTATTTT	CSARLAGTDTQYF
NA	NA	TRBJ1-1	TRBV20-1	TGCAGTGCCCCGGCCGTCGACCGGCTGAACACTGAAGCTTTCTTT	CSAPAVDRLNTEAFF
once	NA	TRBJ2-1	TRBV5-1	TGCGCCAGCAGTAGCAGCCTTATCGTCGGTGCCTACAATGAGCAGTTCTTC	CASSSSLIVGAYNEQFF
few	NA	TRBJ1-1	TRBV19	TGTGCCAGTAGATGGAACGGGAACACTGAAGCTTTCTTT	CASRWNGNTEAFF